Following are 10 T cell receptor beta chains from one sample sequenced in a study of blood T cell repertoires in COVID-19. The assay was immunoSEQ multiplex PCR, and TCRdb's table has in-frame clones only and misses some. Of fewer than 350,000 clones detected, less than 85% appear once; the ten largest clones hold about 2.5%. Specimen: PBMCs or T cells enriched from blood (not recorded which). The receptors stem from a woman aged 45 to 65 who had recovered from COVID-19.

The V gene is TRBV7-9, the J gene TRBJ2-7; D perhaps matches TRBD2 (6 bases). The V gene lost 2 bases and the J gene lost 0 bases, with 11 bases spanning the gap. The CDR3 is 15 residues long. Germline CDR1 is SEHNR and CDR2 is FQNEAQ (reference sequence). DNA of the CDR3: TGTGCCAGCAGCTTACGGTCGACTAGCTCCTACGAGCAGTACTTC. This gives the protein CASSLRSTSSYEQYF.

V usage is TRBV4-2 and J usage is TRBJ2-7, with a tentative D call TRBD2 (6 bases). CDR1 and CDR2 (germline): LGHNA, YNFKEQ. The CDR3 has 16 amino acids. Trimming stripped 3 bases from V and 2 bases from J, with 17 bases between. The CDR3 region has the DNA TGTGCCAGCAGCCATTGGGCCATTAGCGGAACCTACGAGCAGTACTTC. Translation gives CASSHWAISGTYEQYF.

The chain is built from TRBV10-3 and TRBJ1-1; D is uncertain. V was shortened by 8 bases and J by 0 bases, with 10 bases between the two germline ends. CDR3 length equals 13 residues. Germline V lookup: CDR1 ENHRY, CDR2 SYGVKD. CDR3 in DNA: TGTGCCATCCGGACGGGGTTGAACACTGAAGCTTTCTTT. Its protein product is CAIRTGLNTEAFF.

This chain connects TRBV5-8 to TRBJ1-2; D possibly corresponds to TRBD1 (5 bases). CDR3 size: 15 residues. V gave up 3 bases and J gave up 0 bases, with 12 bases separating them. The germline gives CDR1 SGHTS, CDR2 YDEGEE. This chain's CDR3 is CASSSDRRANYGYTF. For the CDR3, the DNA is TGTGCCAGCAGCTCCGACAGACGAGCTAACTATGGCTACACCTTC.

This rearrangement joins TRBV2 to TRBJ1-2; D remains ambiguous. CDR3 length: 13 amino acids. The germline CDR1 and CDR2 sequences are SNHLY and FYNNEI. In nucleotides, the CDR3 is TGTGCTATGGAGGGCAGAGCTAACTATGGCTACACCTTC. Encoded protein: CAMEGRANYGYTF.

The rearrangement joins TRBV5-8 to TRBJ2-7, with 9 bases lining up with TRBD1. This CDR3 spans 15 amino acids. V gave up 2 bases and J gave up 4 bases; unmatched junction bases: 7. The germline CDR1 and CDR2 sequences are SGHTS and YDEGEE. The DNA for the CDR3 is TGTGCCAGCAGCTTTCGACAGGGGGAACGGTACGAGCAGTACTTC. It specifies CASSFRQGERYEQYF.

The chain joins TRBV15 to TRBJ1-1, with D tentatively TRBD1 (5 bases). Deletions cut 1 base from V and 10 bases from J, with 13 bases between. Germline loops: CDR1 LNHNV, CDR2 YYDKDF (reference sequence). The CDR3 is 13 residues long. CDR3 coding DNA: TGTGCCACCAGCAGAGCCGTGACAGAAAGAGCTTTCTTT. Amino acid sequence: CATSRAVTERAFF.

The CDR3 loop is CASSTLAGGSQHNEQFF. DNA of the CDR3: TGTGCCAGTAGTACGCTAGCGGGAGGGTCACAACACAATGAGCAGTTCTTC. This sequence joins TRBV19 and TRBJ2-1; 12 bases match TRBD2. Germline assignment: CDR1 LNHDA and CDR2 SQIVND (reference sequence). The CDR3 runs to 17 residues. V lost 4 bases and J lost 5; bases outside the gene matches: 9.

This clone was observed a handful of times. CDR3 protein: CASSQDISTDTQYF. Here the CDR3 DNA reads TGCGCCAGCAGCCAAGACATTAGCACAGATACGCAGTATTTT. This chain uses TRBV4-3 with TRBJ2-3; D call uncertain. Trimming shortened V by 0 bases and J by 0 bases, and 4 bases separated the two germline ends. The germline V gene encodes CDR1 LGHNA and CDR2 YSLEER. CDR3 size: 14 residues.

V is TRBV19 and J is TRBJ1-1; D is unclear. V shed 3 bases and J shed 10 bases, with 12 bases lying between them. The CDR3 covers 12 residues. Germline V lookup: CDR1 LNHDA, CDR2 SQIVND (reference sequence). As DNA, the CDR3 is TGTGCCAGTAGTATCGGCAGGCGGGCAGCTTTCTTT. The encoded protein is CASSIGRRAAFF.